Following are 9 T cell receptor beta chains from one sample sequenced in a study of T cells in Graves' hyperthyroidism and ophthalmopathy. Researchers amplified the TCR beta CDR3 regions from RNA transcripts. During a first-round RT-PCR of the TCR CDR3, the HTBI primer set was used. TCRdb ran MiXCR on the multiplex PCR reads and lists one entry per CDR3 protein. This table has around 600,000 distinct CDR3 sequences, just under 45% appearing once. Sample: peripheral blood or thyroid tissue (not recorded which). The receptors originated from an adult man with Graves' disease, either hyperthyroidism or ophthalmopathy (not recorded which).

The chain couples TRBV20-1 to TRBJ1-1; 8 bases agree with TRBD1. The CDR3 runs to 13 residues. CDR1 is DFQATT, CDR2 SNEGSKA, per germline (reference sequence). Trimming at V came to 6 bases and at J to 1 base, leaving 4 bases not matched to a gene. This CDR3 reads CSALTGANTEAFF. The DNA of the CDR3 is TGCAGTGCATTGACAGGGGCGAACACTGAAGCTTTCTTT.

J is TRBJ1-4 and V is TRBV2; TRBD1 is a possible D gene (6 bases). Trimming stripped 2 bases from V and 7 bases from J, with 11 bases between. The CDR3 runs to 14 residues. Germline V gene lookup returns CDR1 SNHLY and CDR2 FYNNEI. As DNA, the CDR3 is TGTGCCAGCAGTGAACGGACAGATACTGAAAAACTGTTTTTT. This translates into CASSERTDTEKLFF. The variable domain in full, with the rest retrieved from reference TRBV2 and TRBJ1-4, is EPEVTQTPSHQVTQMGQEVILRCVPISNHLYFYWYRQILGQKVEFLVSFYNNEISEKSEIFDDQFSVERPDGSNFTLKIRSTKLEDSAMYFCASSERTDTEKLFFGSGTQLSVL.

This clonotype was seen a few times. The V and J genes are TRBV19 and TRBJ1-1, with D hard to call. The CDR3 sequence is 14 residues long. CDR1 and CDR2 from the germline V gene are LNHDA and SQIVND (reference sequence). Trimming pared 8 bases from V and 0 bases from J, leaving 13 bases between. CDR3: CASFRTGVNTEAFF. As DNA, the CDR3 is TGTGCCAGTTTTCGGACCGGGGTGAACACTGAAGCTTTCTTT.

In this sample, this clonotype turned up many times. The V gene is TRBV10-3, the J gene TRBJ2-7; D uncertain. V was shortened by 8 bases and J by 1 base, with 18 bases between the two germline ends. This CDR3 region has 15 residues. Germline V gives CDR1 ENHRY, CDR2 SYGVKD. Written as DNA, the CDR3 is TGTGCCATCGGGCGGAGTACAGTTAGTTCCTACGAGCAGTACTTC. Translating it yields CAIGRSTVSSYEQYF.

This clonotype appeared many times. The chain employs TRBV24-1 and TRBJ1-5; TRBD1 might be the D (5 bases). This CDR3 comprises 14 residues. Germline V gene data show CDR1 as KGHDR and CDR2 as SFDVKD. Trimming cost V 1 base and J 8 bases, with 11 bases left between them. CDR3 DNA: TGTGCCACCAGTGATTTTACAGGCTCCGAGCCCCAGCATTTT. It translates to CATSDFTGSEPQHF.

About this clonotype: One junction end disagrees with the germline gene, perhaps due to a read error. The V and J genes are TRBV6-5 and TRBJ2-6; 13 bases align to TRBD2. The germline V gene encodes CDR1 MNHEY and CDR2 SVGAGI. CDR3 length: 15 residues. The CDR3 nucleotides read TGTGCCATCAGTGGGACTAGCGGGAGGGCCAACGTCCTGACTTTC. Encoded protein: CAISGTSGRANVLTF.

To note about this clonotype: A much larger clonotype is one base distant, so this may be a read error. This sequence joins TRBV2 and TRBJ2-7; D is possibly TRBD2 (5 bases). The germline V gene encodes CDR1 SNHLY and CDR2 FYNNEI. This CDR3 has 12 amino acids. The chain's CDR3 is CASNERGYEQYF. The CDR3, as DNA: TGTGCCAGCAATGAAAGAGGGTACGAGCAGTACTTC. The full variable domain, rest sourced from reference TRBV2 and TRBJ2-7, is EPEVTQTPSHQVTQMGQEVILRCVPISNHLYFYWYRQILGQKVEFLVSFYNNEISEKSEIFDDQFSVERPDGSNFTLKIRSTKLEDSAMYFCASNERGYEQYFGPGTRLTVT.

The chain is built from TRBV14 and TRBJ1-2; the D gene is possibly TRBD1 (5 bases). V was shortened by 6 bases and J by 8 bases, with 19 bases between the two germline ends. Per germline, CDR1 SGHDN and CDR2 FVKESK. The CDR3 is 14 residues long. The DNA for the CDR3 is TGTGCCAGCAGTCTCGGGACGCAGGTTGGAGGCTACACCTTC. This gives the protein CASSLGTQVGGYTF.

The chain carries TRBV20-1 and TRBJ2-7; D may be TRBD1 (6 bases). The CDR3 has 14 residues. V was trimmed by 5 bases and J by 4 bases, leaving 18 bases between them. Germline CDR1 DFQATT, CDR2 SNEGSKA (reference sequence). The CDR3 coding sequence is TGCAGTGCTTATAAACAGGGTGTAGGTTACGAGCAGTACTTC. This gives the protein CSAYKQGVGYEQYF.